This T cell receptor (beta chain) was sequenced for a study of shared clonotypes between healthy human individuals. Study-wide findings and caveats: Limitation of the genetic and exposure-history diversity represented came from the few donors.

Per the original data handling: ImmunoSEQ junction-only sequences lacked quality scores, so their filtering differed. Assay used: immunoSEQ multiplex PCR; TCRdb lists only in-frame clones, some missing. V and J calls and clone size are those listed in that table; D and trimming were worked out from the DNA. The sample consists of about a million clones, around three quarters of them appearing once. After removal of 1 base from V and 1 base from J, the junction contained 0 bases not matched to a gene. Germline V gives CDR1 SEHNR, CDR2 FQNEAQ (reference sequence). The length of the CDR3 is 16 residues. About this clone: No antigen is known for it.

Every contributor of samples was a Caucasian grown-up residing in Nashville, Tennessee. The sequence derives from a man between 18 and 35 years old in good health. Some clones in this sample may be carry-over from other donors' samples. The specimen was memory CD4+ T cells from PBMCs. As to subset: CD45RA-negative fraction. The J gene is TRBJ2-3, the V gene TRBV7-9, with TRBD2 identical over 12 bases. The CDR3 spells CASSLGTSGGTDTQYF. CDR3 DNA sequence: TGTGCCAGCAGCTTAGGGACTAGCGGGGGCACAGATACGCAGTATTTT.